This T cell receptor beta chain was documented in a study of OX40 agonist ivuxolimab in advanced cancers. For the wider study: Ivuxolimab, which targeted the costimulatory receptor OX40 (CD134), was an agonistic, fully human IgG2 monoclonal antibody. Of the roughly 52 dose-escalation patients, hepatocellular carcinoma was present in approximately 20, melanoma in approximately 15, renal cell carcinoma in 9 and head and neck cancer in 9. The monotherapy dose-escalation portion (N ≈ 52 patients) of the phase I ivuxolimab trial is reported in the paper. The point of sequencing TCRbeta in the periphery was to test whether ivuxolimab changed TCR sequence diversity and drove clonal T-cell expansion. A male proportion of roughly 85% and a mean age of around 60 years, ranging from 23 to 79, were recorded for the dose-escalation cohort. Intravenous ivuxolimab was administered to patients every 2 weeks at six dose levels: 0.01, 0.1, 0.3, 1.5, 3 and 10 mg/kg. Partial responses occurred in three dose-escalation patients: two with cutaneous melanoma and one with hepatocellular carcinoma. Prior anti-PD-1, anti-PD-L1 or anti-CTLA-4 therapy was permitted, and checkpoint inhibitors had been received by around 39% of dose-escalation patients.

Overall results and qualifications from the work: Partial responders in the 0.1-3.0 mg/kg groups had among the lowest normalized peripheral clonal expansion, especially among CD8+ T cells. Low levels of normalized T-cell clonal expansion were also seen in some patients who did not respond. Antigen specificity was not determined for the clonally expanded peripheral T cells. Clonal expansion of both CD4+ and CD8+ blood T cells was observed from baseline to week 6 at doses 0.1 to 3.0 mg/kg. After ivuxolimab, expanded clones were on average more numerous among CD8+ T cells than among CD4+ T cells.

For this chain, trimming is 2 bases at the V end and 5 bases at the J end, and the number of junction bases without a gene match is 9. CDR1 and CDR2, looked up from the germline V gene, are MRHNA and SNTAGT. The CDR3 spans 16 residues, from the cysteine through the phenylalanine. Only the CDR3 region is kept as DNA, spanning 48 bases read in frame from base 1. The trial excluded patients who had a history of autoimmune disease or who were on systemic immunosuppression. In every dose cohort, peripheral blood was drawn for TCR sequencing at baseline, cycle 4 day 1, and cycle 7 day 1. The samples were taken from a phase I, first-in-human, multicenter, open-label dose-escalation trial of ivuxolimab. Adults with locally advanced or metastatic melanoma, renal cell carcinoma, hepatocellular carcinoma or head and neck squamous cell carcinoma were enrolled in the trial. Before TCR sequencing, CD4+ T cells and CD8+ T cells were sorted from peripheral blood as separate populations.

Genomic DNA was extracted from sorted cells for sequencing of the TCRbeta CDR3 region. The immunoSEQ Assay was used to sequence the TCRbeta CDR3 regions. In its TCRdb copy, this immuneACCESS table keeps in-frame sequences only and misses some clones. Where compared with another copy, unresolved V genes explain less than half of these, and the others have no known cause. A total of about 110,000 clones appear in this sample, about nine tenths of them only once. About 0.48% of the sample is in the top ten clones. As to this clone: Its antigen is not yet known. No qualities accompany the bases; no much larger clone lies one base away.

The starting material was CD4+ or CD8+ T cells sorted from blood, obtained in a trial of the OX40 agonist ivuxolimab. This sequence uses TRBV6-4 and TRBJ1-2, and 9 bases in between align with TRBD1. The clonotype originates from an adult with an advanced solid tumor such as melanoma, head and neck, liver or kidney cancer. The CDR3 region reads CASSDATGGAWYGYTF. The sequence in DNA is TGTGCCAGCAGTGACGCTACAGGGGGCGCGTGGTATGGCTACACCTTC.